One sample yielded the 5 T cell receptor beta chains listed below, sequenced in a study of T-cell memory formation after mild COVID-19. In TCRdb, the 5' RACE reads were re-called with MiXCR into one record per CDR3 protein. The sample includes roughly 150,000 distinct CDR3 sequences, about 14% of them seen just once. The sample taken for sequencing was PBMCs or a T cell subset sorted from them (not recorded which). The origin of the receptors is an adult woman who had mild COVID-19 (a few samples of this study predate the infection). Cell type and time point are not known.

Only a few counts were recorded for this clonotype. This rearrangement joins TRBV29-1 to TRBJ1-5, with TRBD1 as a possible D gene (5 bases). CDR3 size: 13 residues. V lost 7 bases and J 2 bases, leaving 12 bases between the germline ends. CDR1 and CDR2 (germline): SQVTM, ANQGSEA. CDR3 amino acids: CSARGSGNQPQHF. The CDR3 DNA sequence: TGCAGCGCCCGGGGGTCGGGCAATCAGCCCCAGCATTTT.

Many counts were recorded for this clonotype. The rearrangement joins TRBV5-1 to TRBJ2-5; unclear D gene. The CDR3 has 15 amino acids. Trimming left V 0 bases short and J 1 base short, with 10 bases between. CDR1 and CDR2 (germline): SGHRS, YFSETQ. CDR3 nucleotide sequence: TGCGCCAGCAGCTTGGTATCCCAGAGCCAAGAGACCCAGTACTTC. Translated: CASSLVSQSQETQYF.

In the case of this clonotype: A read error is possible here, since a much larger clone lies one base away. V gene TRBV5-1 combines with J gene TRBJ2-7; 9 bases agree with TRBD1. The CDR3 covers 14 residues. Germline values: CDR1 SGHRS, CDR2 YFSETQ. CDR3 region: CTSSPGTGIYEQYF. The CDR3 coding sequence is TGCACCAGCAGTCCCGGGACAGGGATCTACGAGCAGTACTTC.

In its sample, this clonotype was seen many times. V and J are TRBV7-3 and TRBJ2-3; TRBD2 agrees at 7 bases. The CDR3 consists of 12 residues. V gave up 3 bases and J gave up 8 bases; unmatched junction bases: 2. Germline V gene data show CDR1 as SGHTA and CDR2 as FQGTGA. The CDR3: CASSLGGGTQYF. The CDR3 DNA is TGTGCCAGCAGCTTGGGCGGGGGTACGCAGTATTTT. The full variable domain, rest sourced from reference TRBV7-3 and TRBJ2-3, is GAGVSQTPSNKVTEKGKYVELRCDPISGHTALYWYRQSLGQGPEFLIYFQGTGAADDSGLPNDRFFAVRPEGSVSTLKIQRTERGDSAVYLCASSLGGGTQYFGPGTRLTVL.

V usage is TRBV2 and J usage is TRBJ1-2; D perhaps matches TRBD1 (6 bases). This CDR3 spans 13 amino acids. The germline CDR1 and CDR2 sequences are SNHLY and FYNNEI. Trimming removed 6 bases at V and 3 bases at J, with 11 bases between. CDR3 sequence reads: CASRGGGDYGYTF. The CDR3 DNA reads as TGTGCCAGCAGGGGGGGCGGAGACTATGGCTACACCTTC.